These T cell receptor beta chains were read from a single sample in a study of T cell repertoires in cytomegalovirus infection. Which antigens these TCRs recognize remains unknown. Via MiXCR, TCRdb re-called the reads, giving one row per CDR3 protein. The sample consists of about 900,000 distinct CDR3 sequences, roughly 30% of them appearing once. The sequenced sample was cultured CD8+ T cells from PBMCs, obtained from culture after CMV antigen stimulation. The receptors here all came from a human donor in good health (CMV status not recorded). Some clones in this sample may be carry-over from other donors' samples. Both conserved end residues are part of each CDR3. A D gene is named only where the DNA matches it firmly. Expanded clones are given a class, and other clones once, few, many or no size at all.

CDR3aa,CDR3nt,j_gene,d_gene,abundance,v_gene
CGSSSPDRVKTQCF,TGTGGCAGCAGTTCCCCGGACAGGGTAAAGACCCAGTGCTTC,TRBJ2-5,TRBD1,NA,TRBV12-3/TRBV12-4
CASSYGPTGWGTEAFF,TGTGCCAGCAGTTACGGGCCGACAGGGTGGGGTACTGAAGCTTTCTTT,TRBJ1-1,TRBD1,few,TRBV6-5
CASSLSPQPGGSYNEQFF,TGTGCCAGCAGTTTATCCCCACAACCGGGGGGCTCCTACAATGAGCAGTTCTTC,TRBJ2-1,TRBD2,NA,TRBV27
CASSSGALNSNQPQHF,TGTGCCAGCAGTTCCGGGGCGTTGAATAGCAATCAGCCCCAGCATTTT,TRBJ1-5,NA,NA,TRBV6-5
CASGPDGPYNEQFF,TGTGCCAGCGGTCCGGATGGCCCGTACAATGAGCAGTTCTTC,TRBJ2-1,NA,few,TRBV7-9
CASSHDSSSYNEQFF,TGCGCCAGCAGCCACGACTCGAGCTCCTACAATGAGCAGTTCTTC,TRBJ2-1,NA,few,TRBV4-1
CASSLYPGTDYEQYF,TGTGCTAGCAGCTTATATCCCGGGACAGACTACGAGCAGTACTTC,TRBJ2-7,TRBD1,NA,TRBV7-7
CASSFGTGTDEQFF,TGTGCCAGCAGCTTCGGGACAGGGACGGATGAGCAGTTCTTC,TRBJ2-1,TRBD1,few,TRBV7-3
CASSTSWASPYEQYF,TGTGCCAGTAGCACATCGTGGGCCTCACCCTACGAGCAGTACTTC,TRBJ2-7,NA,NA,TRBV19
CASLREDTQYF,TGTGCCAGCCTCCGGGAAGATACGCAGTATTTT,TRBJ2-3,NA,NA,TRBV7-8
CASSLAWQGEYEQYF,TGTGCCAGCAGCTTAGCTTGGCAGGGGGAGTACGAGCAGTACTTC,TRBJ2-7,TRBD1,NA,TRBV7-9
CASSESGFGQPQHF,TGTGCCAGCAGTGAGAGTGGGTTCGGTCAGCCCCAGCATTTT,TRBJ1-5,NA,few,TRBV6-4
CASSPFTRHNEQFF,TGTGCCAGTAGTCCATTCACGCGGCACAATGAGCAGTTCTTC,TRBJ2-1,NA,NA,TRBV19
CASSPGAGWVDTQYF,TGTGCCAGCAGCCCGGGAGCGGGGTGGGTAGATACGCAGTATTTT,TRBJ2-3,TRBD2,once,TRBV27
CASSRALQETQYF,TGTGCCAGTAGCCGGGCACTTCAAGAGACCCAGTACTTC,TRBJ2-5,NA,NA,TRBV19
CASSPRDPVYEQYF,TGTGCCAGCAGCCCCCGGGACCCGGTATACGAGCAGTACTTC,TRBJ2-7,NA,NA,TRBV7-4
CASSSKSGGPSGTQYF,TGTGCCAGCAGCTCCAAATCGGGGGGCCCCTCGGGGACCCAGTACTTC,TRBJ2-5,NA,NA,TRBV7-2
CASSLAWSGGLIPYEQYF,TGTGCCAGCAGCTTAGCTTGGAGCGGGGGGCTGATTCCCTACGAGCAGTACTTC,TRBJ2-7,TRBD2,many,TRBV7-8
CASSPGASGYQETQYF,TGTGCCAGCTCACCGGGGGCTAGCGGGTACCAAGAGACCCAGTACTTC,TRBJ2-5,TRBD2,few,TRBV18
CASREGRREFPPLHF,TGTGCCAGCAGGGAGGGGCGCCGGGAGTTCCCACCCCTCCACTTT,TRBJ1-6,NA,few,TRBV6-1
CASSTRAGGPGETQYF,TGTGCCAGCAGTACCCGGGCGGGGGGGCCTGGAGAGACCCAGTACTTC,TRBJ2-5,TRBD2,many,TRBV7-8
CASSSYYRDSFNYGYTF,TGTGCCAGCAGCTCCTACTACCGGGACAGCTTTAACTATGGCTACACCTTC,TRBJ1-2,TRBD1,once,TRBV6-1
CASSVTGTSGPGGTDTQYF,TGTGCCAGCAGCGTCACCGGGACTAGCGGTCCCGGGGGCACAGATACGCAGTATTTT,TRBJ2-3,TRBD2,many,TRBV7-9
CASSYSLRDNEQFF,TGTGCCAGCAGTTACTCGCTCAGGGACAATGAGCAGTTCTTC,TRBJ2-1,NA,few,TRBV6-2/TRBV6-3
CSARGPDRYTGELFF,TGCAGTGCTAGAGGCCCCGACAGGTACACCGGGGAGCTGTTTTTT,TRBJ2-2,NA,NA,TRBV20-1
CASSLIGRSYEQYF,TGTGCCAGCAGTTTAATAGGCAGGAGCTACGAGCAGTACTTC,TRBJ2-7,NA,NA,TRBV27
CASSPRQGISYEQYF,TGTGCCAGCAGTCCTAGACAGGGCATCTCCTACGAGCAGTACTTC,TRBJ2-7,TRBD1,NA,TRBV7-6
CASSLAGDSTDTQYF,TGTGCCAGCAGCCTAGCGGGGGACAGCACAGATACGCAGTATTTT,TRBJ2-3,TRBD2,many,TRBV6-2/TRBV6-3
CASTTSDVDYNSPLHF,TGTGCCAGCACGACGTCAGACGTTGACTATAATTCACCCCTCCACTTT,TRBJ1-6,NA,few,TRBV6-2/TRBV6-3
CASKGRANEKLFF,TGTGCCAGCAAGGGCAGGGCTAATGAAAAACTGTTTTTT,TRBJ1-4,NA,NA,TRBV27
CASSLVGQSGDEQFF,TGTGCCAGCAGCTTAGTAGGGCAGTCGGGGGATGAGCAGTTCTTC,TRBJ2-1,NA,few,TRBV7-2
CASSPLKRGPHGEQFF,TGTGCCAGCTCACCACTGAAGCGGGGGCCCCACGGTGAGCAGTTCTTC,TRBJ2-1,TRBD2,NA,TRBV18
CASSSLDREQFF,TGTGCCAGCAGCTCCTTGGACAGGGAGCAGTTCTTC,TRBJ2-1,TRBD1,many,TRBV7-2
CASSGPGQGAYNEQFF,TGTGCCAGCAGTGGGCCCGGACAGGGAGCCTACAATGAGCAGTTCTTC,TRBJ2-1,TRBD1,many,TRBV6-1
CASSLAPGVLAVPPNTGELFF,TGCGCCAGCAGCTTGGCACCAGGGGTCCTAGCGGTTCCCCCGAACACCGGGGAGCTGTTTTTT,TRBJ2-2,NA,NA,TRBV5-1
CASSQPGPRNNEQFF,TGTGCCAGCAGTCAACCGGGACCGAGGAACAATGAGCAGTTCTTC,TRBJ2-1,NA,few,TRBV27
CASSLLKAGELFF,TGTGCCAGCAGCCTATTAAAAGCCGGGGAGCTGTTTTTT,TRBJ2-2,NA,NA,TRBV7-8
CASGFSGLEDNEQFF,TGTGCTAGTGGTTTTTCGGGACTAGAAGACAATGAGCAGTTCTTC,TRBJ2-1,TRBD2,many,TRBV12-5
CASSQDPQDRDQPQHF,TGCGCCAGCAGCCAAGATCCCCAGGATAGAGACCAGCCCCAGCATTTT,TRBJ1-5,NA,few,TRBV4-3
CASGLYIRDSAFDYGYTF,TGTGCTAGTGGTTTGTACATCCGGGACAGCGCCTTCGACTATGGCTACACCTTC,TRBJ1-2,TRBD1,NA,TRBV12-5
CASSPVGNNYGYTF,TGTGCCAGCAGTCCCGTGGGGAATAACTATGGCTACACCTTC,TRBJ1-2,NA,few,TRBV12-3/TRBV12-4
CATRDLDGADTQYF,TGTGCCACCAGAGACCTCGACGGCGCAGATACGCAGTATTTT,TRBJ2-3,NA,NA,TRBV24-1
CASRPGIEAFF,TGTGCCAGCAGACCAGGGATCGAAGCTTTCTTT,TRBJ1-1,NA,NA,TRBV7-9
CASSFGYLGENYGYTF,TGTGCCAGCAGCTTTGGATACCTGGGAGAGAACTATGGCTACACCTTC,TRBJ1-2,NA,NA,TRBV5-8
CASSSGRLAVSTDTQYF,TGTGCCAGCAGCTCGGGCCGACTAGCGGTTAGCACAGATACGCAGTATTTT,TRBJ2-3,TRBD2,NA,TRBV7-9
CATSTWFVDNQPQHF,TGTGCCACCAGCACCTGGTTCGTGGACAATCAGCCCCAGCATTTT,TRBJ1-5,NA,NA,TRBV15
CASSYSIGKDQPQHF,TGTGCCAGCAGTTACTCGATAGGGAAGGACCAGCCCCAGCATTTT,TRBJ1-5,NA,few,TRBV6-5
CASSTQLSPGGGRNTEAFF,TGTGCCAGCAGTACTCAACTATCCCCCGGTGGGGGGAGGAACACTGAAGCTTTCTTT,TRBJ1-1,NA,few,TRBV6-5